The present T cell receptor beta chain was sequenced within a study of T cell repertoires in cytomegalovirus infection. General study findings and limits: CMV-specific TCR beta clonotypes restricted by HLA-C dominated the ex vivo response.

This clonotype was detected only a few times. What it binds is not known. V lost 6 bases and J 7 bases, leaving 19 bases between the germline ends. This CDR3 has 14 residues. TCRdb re-called the reads through MiXCR, storing one row per CDR3 protein. This table has about 830,000 distinct CDR3 sequences, approximately 29% appearing once. The chain has TRBV12-3 or TRBV12-4 and TRBJ2-7, with no clear D. The TCR comes from a human donor in good health (CMV status not recorded). Some clones in this sample may be carry-over from other donors' samples. The specimen was cultured CD8+ T cells from PBMCs, collected from culture after CMV antigen stimulation. The CDR3 nucleotides are TGTGCCAGCAGGCTACCGGGCCAAACTCGGGAGCAGTACTTC. Protein product: CASRLPGQTREQYF.